A selection of T cell receptor beta chains follows, all from one sample in a study of CD4+ T cells in melanoma. Profiled with immunoSEQ multiplex PCR; TCRdb holds only in-frame clones, not every one. This table holds about 15,000 clones, approximately 88% found once. Sequencing was performed on cells from a culture (not recorded whether cultured in vitro). These receptor sequences come from a human donor with melanoma. Each CDR3 is given with its conserved first and last residue. Each record gives: clone size, D gene, J gene, CDR3 length, V gene, CDR3 DNA, CDR3 protein. D genes are given only for firm matches. A clone size is listed for some rows: how often the clone was seen (once, few, many), or a class if it is expanded.

size: once
D: NA
J: TRBJ2-7
length: 16
V: TRBV6-1
DNA: TGTGCCAGCAGTGAAGCGCTTTCGGGCGGATCCTACGAGCAGTACTTC
CDR3: CASSEALSGGSYEQYF

size: NA
D: TRBD1
J: TRBJ1-4
length: 15
V: TRBV5-4
DNA: TGTGCCAGCAGCAGAGCAGGGGGGCCGGGGGAAAAACTGTTTTTT
CDR3: CASSRAGGPGEKLFF

size: NA
D: NA
J: TRBJ2-5
length: 12
V: TRBV7-6
DNA: TGTGCCAGCAGGTCCTCGGGAGAGACCCAGTACTTC
CDR3: CASRSSGETQYF

size: NA
D: TRBD2
J: TRBJ2-7
length: 15
V: TRBV6-5
DNA: TGTGCCAGCAGTTCCACTAGCGGGGGGGGCTACGAGCAGTACTTC
CDR3: CASSSTSGGGYEQYF

size: once
D: NA
J: TRBJ2-7
length: 13
V: TRBV5-1
DNA: TGCGCCAGCAGCTTGGAGAGGGCTGACGAGCAGTACTTC
CDR3: CASSLERADEQYF

size: NA
D: NA
J: TRBJ1-1
length: 15
V: TRBV11-2
DNA: TGTGCCAGCAGGGCGGGAGGGAATACGAACACTGAAGCTTTCTTT
CDR3: CASRAGGNTNTEAFF

size: NA
D: TRBD1
J: TRBJ2-1
length: 16
V: TRBV4-1
DNA: TGCGCCAGCAGCCAAGTAGGACGGGACAGGCGGAATGAGCAGTTCTTC
CDR3: CASSQVGRDRRNEQFF

size: NA
D: NA
J: TRBJ1-2
length: 14
V: TRBV5-1
DNA: TGCGCCAGCAGCTTGAGGGGGGGGGACTATGGCTACACCTTC
CDR3: CASSLRGGDYGYTF

size: NA
D: NA
J: TRBJ1-2
length: 17
V: TRBV15
DNA: TGTGCCACCAGCAGTCTAAATCTAGGGAGGGAAAACTATGGCTACACCTTC
CDR3: CATSSLNLGRENYGYTF

size: NA
D: TRBD2
J: TRBJ2-7
length: 15
V: TRBV4-1
DNA: TGCGCCAGCAGCCAAGAACCAGCGGGGGACTACGAGCAGTACTTC
CDR3: CASSQEPAGDYEQYF

size: NA
D: NA
J: TRBJ1-1
length: 13
V: TRBV11-2
DNA: TGTGCCAGCAGCTTAGATCGCGGATTTGAAGCTTTCTTT
CDR3: CASSLDRGFEAFF

size: NA
D: TRBD1
J: TRBJ1-4
length: 13
V: TRBV29-1
DNA: TGCAGCGTCAGGGGGACAGGGGACGAAAAACTGTTTTTT
CDR3: CSVRGTGDEKLFF

size: NA
D: NA
J: TRBJ1-2
length: 15
V: TRBV19
DNA: TGTGCCAGTAGTATTGGTAGACAGATCTTCTATGGCTACACCTTC
CDR3: CASSIGRQIFYGYTF

size: NA
D: TRBD1
J: TRBJ1-2
length: 16
V: TRBV27
DNA: TGTGCCAGCAGTCCCTGGGCAGGGGGCAGTAACTATGGCTACACCTTC
CDR3: CASSPWAGGSNYGYTF

size: NA
D: NA
J: TRBJ1-1
length: 14
V: TRBV2
DNA: TGTGCCAGCAGTCGTCGACAGGTATCTACTGAAGCTTTCTTT
CDR3: CASSRRQVSTEAFF

size: NA
D: NA
J: TRBJ2-3
length: 15
V: TRBV4-1
DNA: TGCGCCAGCAGCGAAGAGACAGGCCCTTATGATACGCAGTATTTT
CDR3: CASSEETGPYDTQYF

size: NA
D: NA
J: TRBJ2-5
length: 12
V: TRBV6-1
DNA: TGTGCCACAAGGGGTAACCAAGAGACCCAGTACTTC
CDR3: CATRGNQETQYF

size: once
D: NA
J: TRBJ2-7
length: 14
V: TRBV5-1
DNA: TGCGCCAGCAGCTTGGCCTCACGTTCCTACGAGCAGTACTTC
CDR3: CASSLASRSYEQYF

size: NA
D: NA
J: TRBJ2-7
length: 14
V: TRBV6-5
DNA: TGTGCCAGTCGCACCTCCGGGTCTACCTACGAGCAGTACTTC
CDR3: CASRTSGSTYEQYF

size: NA
D: TRBD1
J: TRBJ2-7
length: 14
V: TRBV6-1
DNA: TGTGCCAGCAGCACAGGGGACACATCCTACGAGCAGTACTTC
CDR3: CASSTGDTSYEQYF